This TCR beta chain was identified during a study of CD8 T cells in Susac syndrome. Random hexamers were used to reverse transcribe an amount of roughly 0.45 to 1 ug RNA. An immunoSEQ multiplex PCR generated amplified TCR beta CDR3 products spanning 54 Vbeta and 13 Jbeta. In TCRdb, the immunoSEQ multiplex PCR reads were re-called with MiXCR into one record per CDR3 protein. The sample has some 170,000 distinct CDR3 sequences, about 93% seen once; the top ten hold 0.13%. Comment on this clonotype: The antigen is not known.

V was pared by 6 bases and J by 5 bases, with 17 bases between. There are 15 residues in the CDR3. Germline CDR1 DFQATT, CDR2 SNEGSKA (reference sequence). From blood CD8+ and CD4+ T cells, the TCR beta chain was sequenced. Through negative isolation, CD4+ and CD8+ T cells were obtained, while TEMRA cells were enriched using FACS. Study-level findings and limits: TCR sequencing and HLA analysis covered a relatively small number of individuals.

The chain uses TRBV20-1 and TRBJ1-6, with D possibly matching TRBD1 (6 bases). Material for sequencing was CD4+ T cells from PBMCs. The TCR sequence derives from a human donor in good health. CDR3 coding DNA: TGCAGTGCCCCGCGGGAGGGGGGCCATAATTCACCCCTCCACTTT. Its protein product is CSAPREGGHNSPLHF.